The 10 T cell receptor beta chains listed next were all sequenced from one sample in a study of type 1 regulatory T cells. Via MiXCR, TCRdb re-called the reads, giving one row per CDR3 protein. Of 60,000 to 70,000 distinct CDR3 sequences in the sample, roughly 49% were seen once. These receptors' antigens are unknown. Sequencing was performed on cultured non-Tr1 T cells, either the whole culture or a sorted T cell fraction (not recorded which). The receptors come from a human donor in good health.

Remarks on this clonotype: Sequence at one end of the junction differs from germline and may be a read error. The genes are TRBV4-1 and TRBJ2-5; TRBD2 matches 9 bases. Germline CDR1 and CDR2: MGHRA and YSYEKL. This CDR3 has 15 amino acids. CDR3 bases: TGCGCCAGCAGCCAAGGGACTAGCGTACAAGAGACCCGGTACTTC. It yields the protein CASSQGTSVQETRYF.

This clonotype was detected only a few times. The rearrangement links TRBV7-2 to TRBJ1-2; no definite D call. With 2 bases removed from V and 2 bases from J, the gap between germline ends came to 6 bases. The length of the CDR3 is 13 residues. The germline V gene encodes CDR1 SGHTA and CDR2 FQGNSA. In DNA, the CDR3 is TGTGCCAGCAGCTTACCGGGAAACTATGGCTACACCTTC. It codes for CASSLPGNYGYTF.

The chain links TRBV18 to TRBJ2-5; D might be TRBD2 (6 bases). V dropped 0 bases and J dropped 5 bases, with 13 bases sitting between them. Germline V gene sequence: CDR1 KGHSH, CDR2 LQKENI. The CDR3 totals 15 residues. CDR3 coding DNA: TGTGCCAGCTCACCACCGGGGGGTTCGCGGGAGACCCAGTACTTC. Its protein is CASSPPGGSRETQYF.

In this sample, this clonotype turned up a few times. The V call is TRBV18, the J call TRBJ1-2; no reliable D call. With 0 bases removed from V and 4 bases from J, the gap between germline ends came to 12 bases. The CDR3 is made up of 15 amino acids. Germline-derived CDR1 and CDR2 are KGHSH and LQKENI. In DNA, the CDR3 is TGTGCCAGCTCACCACCGGCTGGCGGAATCTATGGCTACACCTTC. This gives the protein CASSPPAGGIYGYTF.

CDR3 sequence reads: CAISESLAGAGGGQYF. The DNA of the CDR3 is TGTGCCATCAGTGAGTCGTTAGCGGGGGCCGGTGGAGGCCAGTACTTC. The chain links TRBV10-3 to TRBJ2-5; 9 nucleotides align to TRBD2. Trimming cost V 0 bases and J 10 bases; bases outside gene matches: 12. Germline loops: CDR1 ENHRY, CDR2 SYGVKD. This CDR3 is 16 amino acids long.

The rearrangement links TRBV20-1 to TRBJ2-2, with D perhaps TRBD1 (6 bases). V lost 2 bases, J lost 6 bases, and 13 bases lay in between. This CDR3 has 14 residues. Germline CDR1 reads DFQATT; CDR2 reads SNEGSKA (reference sequence). DNA of the CDR3: TGCAGTGCTAGAAAAACAGGGTTGTCCGGGGAGCTGTTTTTT. Translating it yields CSARKTGLSGELFF.

The genes are TRBV20-1 and TRBJ2-3, with D perhaps matching TRBD1 (6 bases). The CDR3 is 16 amino acids. Per germline, CDR1 DFQATT and CDR2 SNEGSKA (reference sequence). V gave up 6 bases and J gave up 2 bases, with 21 bases separating them. The CDR3 nucleotides are TGCAGTGCAGTACAGGGTTGGTCTTCGTTCACAGATACGCAGTATTTT. This translates into CSAVQGWSSFTDTQYF.

DNA of the CDR3: TGTGCCAGCAGTTTAGGGGCTGGAGCATCCCACATGAACACTGAAGCTTTCTTT. It is translated as CASSLGAGASHMNTEAFF. V usage is TRBV12-3 or TRBV12-4 and J usage is TRBJ1-1; D is uncertain. V was clipped by 1 base and J by 0 bases, with 18 bases between them. The CDR3 extends over 18 amino acids.

As to this clonotype: One end of the junction is discordant with germline, which a read error may explain. The chain couples TRBV10-3 to TRBJ1-6, with TRBD1 identical over 9 bases. Germline V CDR1 and CDR2: ENHRY, SYGVKD. The CDR3 is 15 residues long. The CDR3 sequence: CVISGGQGQGSPLHF. The DNA of the CDR3 is TGTGTCATCAGTGGAGGACAGGGGCAGGGTTCACCCCTCCACTTT.

The rearrangement uses TRBV14 and TRBJ1-2; the D gene is possibly TRBD1 (6 bases). Trimming removed 1 base at V and 7 bases at J, with 16 bases between. The CDR3 runs 15 residues. CDR1 and CDR2 from the germline V gene are SGHDN and FVKESK. The CDR3 is CASSQAGTLARGYTF. The CDR3 DNA is TGTGCCAGCAGCCAAGCGGGGACATTGGCGCGTGGCTACACCTTC.